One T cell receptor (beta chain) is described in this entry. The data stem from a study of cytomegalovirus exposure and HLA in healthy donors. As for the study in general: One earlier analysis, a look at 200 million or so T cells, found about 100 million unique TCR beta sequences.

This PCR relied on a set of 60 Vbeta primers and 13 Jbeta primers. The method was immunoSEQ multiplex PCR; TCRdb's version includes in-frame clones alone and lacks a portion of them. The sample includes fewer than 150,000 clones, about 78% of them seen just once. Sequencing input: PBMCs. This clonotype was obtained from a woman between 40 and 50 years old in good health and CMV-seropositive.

CDR3 region: CATRFLASTDTQYF. As DNA, the CDR3 is TGTGCCACCCGGTTTCTAGCGTCCACAGATACGCAGTATTTT. The J gene is TRBJ2-3, the V gene TRBV11-2; D possibly corresponds to TRBD2 (6 bases). Looked up from germline, CDR1 is SGHAT and CDR2 is FQNNGV. This CDR3 spans 14 amino acids. The V end was cut by 10 bases, the J end by 2 bases, with 16 bases between.